The clone carrying this T cell receptor (beta chain) was picked up a small number of times. Indicated time point: sample taken at primary tumor resection. The authors sequenced whole RNA from tumor, nontumor lung or frozen PBMC without sorting. This sample stems from a study of spatial heterogeneity in lung cancer. TCRdb ran MiXCR on the 5' RACE reads and lists one entry per CDR3 protein. The table lists thousands of distinct CDR3 sequences, 5% to 6.5% of them singletons. The V gene lost 7 bases and the J gene lost 0 bases, with 17 bases spanning the gap. The CDR3 totals 16 residues. The receptor was derived from a male donor with early-stage non-small cell lung cancer. Sequencing was performed on PBMCs, taken at surgery. The rearrangement uses TRBV12-3 or TRBV12-4 and TRBJ2-3; D may be TRBD2 (5 bases). DNA of the CDR3: TGTGCCAGCACCTCTAGGACGGGAACGAGCACAGATACGCAGTATTTT. Protein sequence: CASTSRTGTSTDTQYF.